This T cell receptor (beta chain) came from a study of vaccination effects on CD4 cells after COVID-19. About this clone itself: What it recognizes is unknown.

Within the ViraFEST assay, antigen-specific CD4+ T cells underwent expansion with viral peptide pools prior to sequencing. The authors isolated CD4+ T cells after less than eleven days of culture. The vaccine recipients had no prior SARS-CoV-2 infection, with negative nucleocapsid antibodies. Around 2.2 million PBMC were seeded per well and grown in the presence of roughly 10 IU/ml IL-2 and about 10 ug/ml peptides. Regarding the study as a whole: Infection-derived and vaccine-derived clones contracted markedly late after vaccination.

Here immunoSEQ multiplex PCR was the method, and the copy in TCRdb shows in-frame clones only, minus some. This sample carries tens of thousands of clones, about four fifths of them seen once, and the ten largest clones take more than 9%. This specimen was CD4+ T cells from PBMCs cultured with SARS-CoV-2 spike peptides, taken before COVID-19 vaccination. This receptor was identified in a human donor who received a COVID-19 vaccine.

The CDR3 protein is CASSIGTGNTYGYTF. CDR3 in DNA: TGTGCCAGTAGTATCGGGACAGGGAATACCTATGGCTACACCTTC. This chain uses TRBV19 with TRBJ1-2; the match to TRBD1 covers 9 bases. V lost 3 bases, J lost 4 bases, and 6 bases stayed unmatched. Germline lookup yields CDR1 LNHDA and CDR2 SQIVND (reference sequence). This CDR3 is built from 15 residues.